This entry describes one T cell receptor (beta chain). These data are taken from a study of control samples from healthy donors and cancer patients. V was pared by 5 bases and J by 3 bases, with 6 bases of the junction left unmatched. Germline V lookup: CDR1 LNHDA, CDR2 SQIVND (reference sequence). The CDR3 has 15 residues. The repertoire was sequenced with immunoSEQ multiplex PCR; TCRdb's copy has only in-frame clones and lacks some. The sample records roughly 100,000 clones, around 88% being singletons. This receptor was identified in a man between 60 and 70 years old with lung cancer. Sequenced sample: PBMCs. The rearrangement uses TRBV19 and TRBJ1-4; 7 bases match TRBD1. The CDR3 DNA reads as TGTGCCAGTAGTGACAGGGATGGCGCTAATGAAAAACTGTTTTTT. The encoded protein is CASSDRDGANEKLFF. Based on the CDR3 plus reference TRBV19 and TRBJ1-4, the full variable domain is DGGITQSPKYLFRKEGQNVTLSCEQNLNHDAMYWYRQDPGQGLRLIYYSQIVNDFQKGDIAEGYSVSREKKESFPLTVTSAQKNPTAFYLCASSDRDGANEKLFFGSGTQLSVL.